This entry describes one T cell receptor (beta chain). The antigen remains unidentified. TCRdb's copy holds only in-frame clones and misses some; the assay was immunoSEQ multiplex PCR. In the table there are about 130,000 clones, roughly 92% of which are singletons. This record belongs to a study of T cell responses to AZD1222 COVID-19 vaccine. Whole-study findings and limits: Rises in breadth and depth of Spike-specific TCRs came after two AZD1222 doses.

The CDR3 sequence is 15 residues long. CDR1 and CDR2 (germline): SGDLS, YYNGEE. Germline trimming cut 0 bases from V and 4 bases from J; bases unmatched to any gene: 1. This chain connects TRBV9 to TRBJ2-1, with TRBD2 matching over 10 bases. Sequencing was performed on peripheral blood, taken 28 days after the second AZD1222 dose. This clonotype was sampled from an adult who received the AZD1222 COVID-19 vaccine. The CDR3, as DNA: TGTGCCAGCAGCGTAGAAGCGGGAGGGTACAATGAGCAGTTCTTC. This translates into CASSVEAGGYNEQFF.